The 26 T cell receptor beta chains below were found in one sample sequenced in a study of blood T cell repertoires in COVID-19. Only in-frame clones appear in the TCRdb table, and some are missing; sequencing was by immunoSEQ multiplex PCR. The table has over 90,000 clones, 80% to 95% seen once. The source material was peripheral blood. These receptors were collected from a woman in her fifties or sixties with COVID-19, enrolled during active disease.

V is TRBV29-1 and J is TRBJ1-1; D uncertain. Germline CDR1 SQVTM, CDR2 ANQGSEA. CDR3 size: 11 residues. Between the trimmed V and J ends, which lost 5 bases and 1 base, there was a span of 5 bases. The CDR3 loop reads CSVNGNTEAFF. The CDR3 region has the DNA TGCAGCGTTAACGGGAACACTGAAGCTTTCTTT.

The V and J genes are TRBV5-6 and TRBJ1-5; tentatively, D is TRBD1 (6 bases). CDR1 SGHDT and CDR2 YYEEEE come from the germline V gene. The CDR3 totals 15 residues. The V and J ends lost 0 bases and 7 bases respectively, with 14 bases between them. CDR3 sequence reads: CASSLVRDTRQPQHF. Here the CDR3 DNA reads TGTGCCAGCAGCTTGGTTAGGGACACCCGCCAGCCCCAGCATTTT.

V gene TRBV5-1 combines with J gene TRBJ2-6; D remains ambiguous. Germline assignment: CDR1 SGHRS and CDR2 YFSETQ. Trimming stripped 0 bases from V and 1 base from J, with 5 bases between. CDR3 length: 15 residues. Here the CDR3 reads CASSLGSSGANVLTF. The CDR3 nucleotides read TGCGCCAGCAGCTTGGGGAGTTCTGGGGCCAACGTCCTGACTTTC.

The chain couples TRBV11-3 to TRBJ2-3, with 15 bases lining up with TRBD2. The ends lost 5 bases at V and 3 bases at J; junction bases unmatched: 15. This CDR3 comprises 20 residues. Germline V gene sequence: CDR1 SGHNT, CDR2 YENEEA. CDR3 region: CASSRTGTSGGPSATDTQYF. The DNA for the CDR3 is TGTGCCAGCAGCCGAACCGGGACTAGCGGGGGGCCGTCAGCGACAGATACGCAGTATTTT.

The V call is TRBV30, the J call TRBJ2-3; 10 nucleotides line up with TRBD2. This CDR3 region has 15 residues. In germline, CDR1 is GTSNPN, CDR2 SVGIG (reference sequence). After removal of 0 bases from V and 3 bases from J, the junction contained 3 bases not matched to a gene. This CDR3 is CAWSVGSGGTDTQYF. The CDR3 DNA sequence: TGTGCCTGGAGTGTAGGTAGCGGGGGGACAGATACGCAGTATTTT.

The chain carries TRBV2 and TRBJ1-5; 7 nucleotides align to TRBD1. The ends lost 6 bases at V and 3 bases at J; junction bases unmatched: 8. Germline CDR1 reads SNHLY; CDR2 reads FYNNEI. There are 15 residues in the CDR3. The CDR3 loop reads CASRARTGSNQPQHF. The CDR3 DNA reads TGTGCCAGCAGAGCCCGGACAGGTTCCAATCAGCCCCAGCATTTT.

The sample holds one count of this clone. The chain recombines TRBV12-3 or TRBV12-4 with TRBJ1-2; a weak D match, TRBD1 (6 bases). This CDR3 has 13 amino acids. Trimming left V 6 bases short and J 7 bases short, with 15 bases between. In DNA, the CDR3 is TGTGCCAGCAGCCTAGACAGGCAATTTGGCTACACCTTC. This sequence encodes CASSLDRQFGYTF.

This sequence joins TRBV19 and TRBJ1-5, with 8 positions matching TRBD1. The CDR3 is 17 residues long. Germline CDR1 and CDR2: LNHDA and SQIVND (reference sequence). The V gene end was trimmed by 3 bases and the J gene end by 4 bases; junction bases not matched to a gene: 11. CDR3: CASSMGHGQGTNQPQHF. CDR3 DNA: TGTGCCAGTAGTATGGGGCACGGACAGGGAACTAATCAGCCCCAGCATTTT.

This chain uses TRBV19 with TRBJ1-6; 8 positions agree with TRBD1. The CDR3 covers 15 residues. The germline V gene has CDR1 LNHDA and CDR2 SQIVND (reference sequence). Trimming removed 6 bases from V and 7 bases from J; junction bases left unmatched: 8. CDR3: CASSLGQGYNSPLHF. The CDR3 nucleotides read TGTGCCAGTAGCCTAGGACAGGGATACAATTCACCCCTCCACTTT.

V usage is TRBV5-1 and J usage is TRBJ2-3; tentatively, D is TRBD2 (5 bases). The length of the CDR3 is 15 residues. CDR1 is SGHRS, CDR2 YFSETQ, per germline. V lost 0 bases and J 2 bases, leaving 10 bases between the germline ends. As DNA, the CDR3 is TGCGCCAGCAGCTTGGATCCCGGGGACACAGATACGCAGTATTTT. Residues: CASSLDPGDTDTQYF.

The chain is built from TRBV11-2 and TRBJ1-6; tentatively, D is TRBD1 (5 bases). V was pared by 4 bases and J by 1 base, with 8 bases between. The CDR3 totals 15 residues. Germline lookup yields CDR1 SGHAT and CDR2 FQNNGV. The CDR3 nucleotides are TGTGCCAGCAGCTCGGGGGTGTCCTATAATTCACCCCTCCACTTT. The encoded protein is CASSSGVSYNSPLHF.

The CDR3 nucleotides read TGTGCCATCAGTTCCCGACCGGGGGGATTGAATCAGCCCCAGCATTTT. Translated, it gives CAISSRPGGLNQPQHF. The V and J genes are TRBV10-3 and TRBJ1-5; TRBD1 is a possible D gene (5 bases). This CDR3 has 16 residues. V was cut by 5 bases and J by 4 bases, with 18 bases left in between. Germline V gene data show CDR1 as ENHRY and CDR2 as SYGVKD.

This chain joins TRBV6-1 and TRBJ1-5, with D possibly being TRBD1 (5 bases). CDR1 and CDR2 from the germline V gene are MNHNS and SASEGT. CDR3 length equals 14 residues. Trimming pared 1 base from V and 10 bases from J, leaving 14 bases between. This CDR3 is CASSEGGTHRPQHF. CDR3 DNA sequence: TGTGCCAGCAGTGAAGGCGGGACCCATCGACCCCAGCATTTT.

The V and J genes are TRBV14 and TRBJ1-4; D may be TRBD1 (6 bases). Germline lookup yields CDR1 SGHDN and CDR2 FVKESK. This CDR3 is built from 16 residues. The germline V and J ends were trimmed by 0 bases and 4 bases, with 12 bases remaining between them. Written as DNA, the CDR3 is TGTGCCAGCAGCCAAGATGGGGGCAGGTTTAATGAAAAACTGTTTTTT. Its protein is CASSQDGGRFNEKLFF.

This chain connects TRBV6-5 to TRBJ2-3; 9 bases fit TRBD1. Germline values: CDR1 MNHEY, CDR2 SVGAGI. The length of the CDR3 is 13 residues. The V segment lost 8 bases and the J segment 6 bases; nucleotides outside the gene matches: 6. This CDR3 reads CASAQGARDTQYF. CDR3 coding DNA: TGTGCCAGCGCACAGGGGGCGCGTGATACGCAGTATTTT.

The J gene is TRBJ1-4, the V gene TRBV12-3 or TRBV12-4, with 10 bases that match TRBD1. V dropped 7 bases and J dropped 7; count of bases not matched to a gene: 3. The CDR3 consists of 13 residues. For the CDR3, the DNA is TGTGCCAGCACCTGGGACAGGGGTGAAAAACTGTTTTTT. Amino acid sequence: CASTWDRGEKLFF.

The J gene is TRBJ2-1, the V gene TRBV7-2, with 8 nucleotides matching TRBD2. In germline, CDR1 is SGHTA, CDR2 FQGNSA. This CDR3 has 15 residues. Losses at the gene ends were 6 bases for V and 2 bases for J; bases not matched to a gene: 6. The CDR3 DNA reads TGTGCCAGCAGGGGGAAGCGGGGGCCCTACAATGAGCAGTTCTTC. Translated: CASRGKRGPYNEQFF. The whole variable domain, remainder taken from reference TRBV7-2 and TRBJ2-1, is GAGVSQSPSNKVTEKGKDVELRCDPISGHTALYWYRQSLGQGLEFLIYFQGNSAPDKSGLPSDRFSAERTGGSVSTLTIQRTQQEDSAVYLCASRGKRGPYNEQFFGPGTRLTVL.

With regard to this clone: One end of the junction fails to match germline, which may point to a read error. The chain employs TRBV30 and TRBJ1-6, with 11 bases fitting TRBD1. From germline, CDR1 is GTSNPN and CDR2 SVGIG (reference sequence). This CDR3 spans 17 amino acids. The CDR3 DNA is TGTGCCTGGAGTAAGGACAGGGGGCGCGGGTATAGTTCACCCCTCCACTTT. Protein product: CAWSKDRGRGYSSPLHF. The whole variable domain, filled in from reference TRBV30 and TRBJ1-6, reads SQTIHQWPATLVQPVGSPLSLECTVEGTSNPNLYWYRQAAGRGLQLLFYSVGIGQISSEVPQNLSASRPQDRQFILSSKKLLLSDSGFYLCAWSKDRGRGYSSPLHFGNGTRLTVT.

The V gene is TRBV14, the J gene TRBJ1-6, with no clear D. Germline values: CDR1 SGHDN, CDR2 FVKESK. The CDR3 is made up of 17 amino acids. Trimming removed 1 base at V and 1 base at J, with 11 bases between. CDR3 bases: TGTGCCAGCAGCCAAGTGAGGGCGGGGTCCTATAATTCACCCCTCCACTTT. This sequence encodes CASSQVRAGSYNSPLHF. The full variable domain, in which reference TRBV14 and TRBJ1-6 provide the parts outside the CDR3, is EAGVTQFPSHSVIEKGQTVTLRCDPISGHDNLYWYRRVMGKEIKFLLHFVKESKQDESGMPNNRFLAERTGGTYSTLKVQPAELEDSGVYFCASSQVRAGSYNSPLHFGNGTRLTVT.

The J gene is TRBJ1-5, the V gene TRBV7-2; possible D gene TRBD1, 5 bases. Trimming shortened V by 2 bases and J by 3 bases, and 11 bases separated the two germline ends. The CDR3 length is 15 residues. Germline V gene lookup returns CDR1 SGHTA and CDR2 FQGNSA. CDR3 coding DNA: TGTGCCAGCAGCTTAAGGTGGGGGGTCAATCAGCCCCAGCATTTT. This sequence encodes CASSLRWGVNQPQHF.

This chain uses TRBV14 with TRBJ2-7, with 10 bases identical to TRBD1. This CDR3 is 15 amino acids long. CDR1 and CDR2 from the germline V gene are SGHDN and FVKESK. Trimming at V came to 1 base and at J to 3 bases, leaving 3 bases not matched to a gene. This CDR3 is CASSQGGQGFYEQYF. Written as DNA, the CDR3 is TGTGCCAGCAGCCAAGGGGGACAGGGGTTCTACGAGCAGTACTTC.

This clone has only one observation. The V gene is TRBV19, the J gene TRBJ2-7; 10 bases match TRBD1. The CDR3 totals 13 residues. Trimming cost V 7 bases and J 5 bases; bases outside gene matches: 5. Germline CDR1 LNHDA, CDR2 SQIVND (reference sequence). In nucleotides, the CDR3 is TGTGCCAGTATGGACAGGGGGAGGCACGAGCAGTACTTC. This translates into CASMDRGRHEQYF.

The V and J genes are TRBV19 and TRBJ2-1, with D possibly TRBD1 on 6 matching bases. Germline CDR1 is LNHDA and CDR2 is SQIVND (reference sequence). The V and J ends lost 1 base and 6 bases respectively, with 13 bases between them. The length of the CDR3 is 15 residues. CDR3 sequence (DNA): TGTGCCAGTAGTATAGCAGGGGATGCAGGCAATGAGCAGTTCTTC. Translation gives CASSIAGDAGNEQFF.

The rearrangement links TRBV6-2 or TRBV6-3 to TRBJ1-6; 7 bases line up with TRBD1. J was trimmed by 7 bases and V by 0 bases; bases with no gene match: 6. The CDR3 loop spans 16 amino acids. CDR1 and CDR2 from the germline V gene are MNHEY and SVGEGT. The CDR3: CASSYSSSGGNSPLHF. In DNA, the CDR3 is TGTGCCAGCAGTTACTCGAGCTCAGGGGGAAATTCACCCCTCCACTTT.

J is TRBJ2-7 and V is TRBV2, with 7 bases fitting TRBD1. The CDR3 sequence is 13 residues long. J gave up 5 bases and V 7 bases, and 8 bases lay outside the gene matches. Germline CDR1 is SNHLY and CDR2 is FYNNEI. CDR3 residues: CASTSTGVHEQYV. The CDR3 DNA sequence: TGTGCCAGCACCTCCACAGGGGTGCACGAGCAGTACGTC.

V usage is TRBV5-4 and J usage is TRBJ1-1; D is unclear. The V gene's germline CDR1 is SGHNT and CDR2 YYREEE (reference sequence). Between the trimmed V and J ends, which lost 0 bases and 11 bases, there was a span of 11 bases. The CDR3 is 12 amino acids. For the CDR3, the DNA is TGTGCCAGCAGCTTGGATGGAGGATTGGCTTTCTTT. Residues: CASSLDGGLAFF.